The 9 T cell receptor beta chains below come from one sample, sequenced in a study of blood T cell repertoires in COVID-19. Assay used: immunoSEQ multiplex PCR; TCRdb lists only in-frame clones, some missing. The sample holds about 100,000 clones, roughly nine tenths seen once. The sample was peripheral blood. The source is a man aged 50 to 60 with active COVID-19.

This chain links TRBV12-3 or TRBV12-4 with TRBJ2-2, with D tentatively TRBD1 (6 bases). The CDR3 length is 13 residues. The germline V and J ends were trimmed by 5 bases and 7 bases, with 11 bases remaining between them. CDR3 bases: TGTGCCAGCAGTCCCCAGGGGAGCGGGGAGCTGTTTTTT. Its translation is CASSPQGSGELFF.

The genes are TRBV29-1 and TRBJ2-1; the D call may be TRBD1 or TRBD2 (5 bases each). The germline V and J ends were trimmed by 7 bases and 5 bases, with 21 bases remaining between them. Per germline, CDR1 SQVTM and CDR2 ANQGSEA. The CDR3 extends over 15 amino acids. Here the CDR3 reads CSAGPRVSVDNEQFF. CDR3 DNA: TGCAGCGCGGGGCCCAGGGTAAGCGTAGACAATGAGCAGTTCTTC.

The rearrangement links TRBV6-1 to TRBJ2-3, with D possibly being TRBD2 (6 bases). V lost 1 base, J lost 6 bases, and 20 bases lay in between. CDR3 length: 17 residues. From germline, CDR1 is MNHNS and CDR2 SASEGT. CDR3 region: CASSEGSGTFLGDTQYF. DNA of the CDR3: TGTGCCAGCAGTGAAGGGTCAGGGACTTTCCTTGGTGATACGCAGTATTTT.

This sequence joins TRBV27 and TRBJ2-7, with 7 bases fitting TRBD1. The CDR3 spans 13 residues. The V gene's germline CDR1 is MNHEY and CDR2 SMNVEV (reference sequence). V lost 4 bases to trimming and J lost 6 bases; unmatched junction nucleotides: 6. CDR3 sequence reads: CASSSNRGGEQYF. The CDR3 DNA reads as TGTGCCAGCAGTTCGAACAGGGGTGGCGAGCAGTACTTC.

The V and J genes are TRBV16 and TRBJ2-5; D may be TRBD2 (5 bases). Trimming removed 4 bases at V and 5 bases at J, with 11 bases between. The CDR3 has 13 residues. Germline loops: CDR1 KGHSY, CDR2 FQNENV. The CDR3 region is CASSRLPGETQYF. The CDR3 DNA reads TGTGCCAGCAGCCGTTTACCGGGGGAGACCCAGTACTTC.

CDR3 loop: CASLVDTTQETQYF. The CDR3 DNA reads TGTGCCAGCCTCGTTGACACGACACAAGAGACCCAGTACTTC. This sequence joins TRBV6-6 and TRBJ2-5; the D is unclear. The CDR3 extends over 14 amino acids. Per germline, CDR1 MNHNY and CDR2 SVGAGI (reference sequence). The V gene lost 8 bases and the J gene lost 2 bases, with 15 bases spanning the gap.

This rearrangement joins TRBV2 to TRBJ1-4, with a weak D call TRBD1 (6 bases). With 7 bases removed from V and 8 bases from J, the gap between germline ends came to 17 bases. The CDR3 has 14 amino acids. Germline V CDR1 and CDR2: SNHLY, FYNNEI. The CDR3 nucleotides are TGTGCCAGCATGGGAACAGGGAATGGAGAAAAACTGTTTTTT. Translated: CASMGTGNGEKLFF. The full variable domain, completed using reference TRBV2 and TRBJ1-4, is EPEVTQTPSHQVTQMGQEVILRCVPISNHLYFYWYRQILGQKVEFLVSFYNNEISEKSEIFDDQFSVERPDGSNFTLKIRSTKLEDSAMYFCASMGTGNGEKLFFGSGTQLSVL.

The chain has TRBV19 and TRBJ1-1; 7 bases agree with TRBD1. CDR3 length: 16 residues. Germline assignment: CDR1 LNHDA and CDR2 SQIVND (reference sequence). Trimming cost V 5 bases and J 5 bases; bases outside gene matches: 14. In DNA, the CDR3 is TGTGCCAGTAGTGTAGGAAGGGACAGAGCCGGGACTGAAGCTTTCTTT. Encoded protein: CASSVGRDRAGTEAFF.

The genes are TRBV20-1 and TRBJ1-2; TRBD1 agrees at 10 bases. This CDR3 has 13 amino acids. Germline loops: CDR1 DFQATT, CDR2 SNEGSKA (reference sequence). V was clipped by 3 bases and J by 6 bases; unmatched bases: 4. The CDR3 sequence is CSASGTGEDGYTF. In DNA, the CDR3 is TGCAGTGCTAGTGGGACAGGGGAAGATGGCTACACCTTC.